This T cell receptor (beta chain) comes out of a study of regulatory T cells in long-lasting Graves disease. Study-wide points: It was peripheral blood alone, not thyroid tissue, that was studied. The TCR repertoire of persistent Graves' patients was less diverse than that of newly diagnosed ones. With approximately 2,500 shared public clonotypes, persistent patients exceeded new patients, who shared about a thousand.

Germline lookup yields CDR1 SGHTA and CDR2 FQGNSA. This CDR3 comprises 15 residues. Trimming removed 3 bases at V and 5 bases at J, with 14 bases between. Time point noted: newly diagnosed GD, antithyroid drugs for less than 3 months. PBMCs provided the RNA from which the TCR library was made. Peripheral blood, at roughly 9 milliliters, went into EDTA tubes. As regards this clonotype: Its matching antigen is unknown.

Researchers made TCR beta libraries by using iRepertoire HTBI primers and running Arm-PCR on CDR3 regions. Using its own MiXCR run on the multiplex PCR reads, TCRdb lists one record per CDR3 protein. This sample yields hundreds of thousands of distinct CDR3 sequences, of which approximately 15% are seen a single time; roughly 27% belongs to the top ten. The sample also formed part of further work on T cells in Graves' hyperthyroidism and ophthalmopathy.

This TCR derives from a middle-aged man with Graves disease. The chain joins TRBV7-2 to TRBJ2-1; D call uncertain. The sequencing used peripheral blood mononuclear cells (PBMCs), collected at new diagnosis, from a patient treated with antithyroid drugs. The DNA of the CDR3 is TGTGCCAGCAGCTTCCCCCCCCACCGAAACAATGAGCAGTTCTTC. Its protein is CASSFPPHRNNEQFF.